Here is one TCR beta chain with its context. Under the authors' procedure: How many nucleated cells were present was estimated from reference gene primer amplification. The protocol was immunoSEQ multiplex PCR, while the TCRdb copy is restricted to in-frame clones and leaves out a portion. V and J calls and clone size are copied from that table; D and trimming were computed from the DNA. The table has approximately 97,000 clones, more than 90% seen once. The data were taken from a study of blood T cell repertoires in COVID-19. The wider study: Donors in the United States, Italy and Spain gave samples during acute or convalescent COVID-19. In each case, the material was cDNA or gDNA derived from T cells, B-cell-depleted T cells, or PBMCs.

Germline V gives CDR1 LGHDT, CDR2 YNNKEL (reference sequence). Trimming took 0 bases from V and 1 from J, leaving 7 bases between them. The CDR3 contains 15 residues. Sequenced input: peripheral blood. This chain connects TRBV3-1 (or the pseudogene TRBV3-2) to TRBJ2-1; D uncertain. The receptor was derived from a man aged 18 to 30 with acute or convalescent COVID-19. This CDR3 reads CASSQDPDSYNEQFF. The CDR3 region has the DNA TGTGCCAGCAGCCAAGATCCAGATTCCTACAATGAGCAGTTCTTC.